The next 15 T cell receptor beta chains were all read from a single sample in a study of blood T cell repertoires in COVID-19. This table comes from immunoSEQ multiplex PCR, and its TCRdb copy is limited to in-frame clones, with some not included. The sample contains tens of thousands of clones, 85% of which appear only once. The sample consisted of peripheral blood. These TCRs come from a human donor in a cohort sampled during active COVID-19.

CDR3 loop: CASSFIENYGYTF. The CDR3 bases are TGTGCCAGCAGTTTTATTGAGAACTATGGCTACACCTTC. V and J are TRBV6-5 and TRBJ1-2; D not resolved. The germline CDR1 and CDR2 sequences are MNHEY and SVGAGI. CDR3 length: 13 amino acids. The V end was cut by 4 bases, the J end by 2 bases, with 8 bases between.

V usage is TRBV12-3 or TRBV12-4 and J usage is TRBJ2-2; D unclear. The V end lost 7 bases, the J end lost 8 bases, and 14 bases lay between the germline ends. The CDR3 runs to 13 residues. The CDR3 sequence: CASTESVWGELFF. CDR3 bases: TGTGCCAGCACCGAGAGTGTTTGGGGGGAGCTGTTTTTT.

Here the CDR3 DNA reads TGTGCCAGCAGCTTGGGGACTAGCGGGGGGGCGGCAAGAGATACGCAGTATTTT. Its protein is CASSLGTSGGAARDTQYF. The chain links TRBV7-7 to TRBJ2-3; 16 bases line up with TRBD2. The CDR3 is 18 residues long. CDR1 is SSHAT, CDR2 FNYEAQ, per germline (reference sequence). Losses at the gene ends were 3 bases for V and 5 bases for J; bases not matched to a gene: 8.

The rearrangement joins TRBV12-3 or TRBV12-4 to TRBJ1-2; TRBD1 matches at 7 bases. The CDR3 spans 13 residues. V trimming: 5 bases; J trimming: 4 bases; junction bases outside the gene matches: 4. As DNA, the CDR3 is TGTGCCAGCAGTCCCAGGGGGATCTATGGCTACACCTTC. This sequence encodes CASSPRGIYGYTF.

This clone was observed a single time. The CDR3 spells CASSYRGDTGELFF. The DNA of the CDR3 is TGTGCCAGCTCGTACCGGGGTGACACCGGGGAGCTGTTTTTT. The chain couples TRBV18 to TRBJ2-2; TRBD2 might be the D (5 bases). CDR1 is KGHSH and CDR2 is LQKENI in the germline V gene. V was cut by 6 bases and J by 3 bases, with 11 bases left in between. The CDR3 contains 14 residues.

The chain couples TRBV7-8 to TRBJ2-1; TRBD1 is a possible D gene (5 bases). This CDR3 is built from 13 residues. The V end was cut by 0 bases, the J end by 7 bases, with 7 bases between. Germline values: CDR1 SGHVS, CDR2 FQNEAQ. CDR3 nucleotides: TGTGCCAGCAGCTTAGCGGGGCTTAATGAGCAGTTCTTC. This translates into CASSLAGLNEQFF.

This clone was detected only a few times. The CDR3 sequence: CASSRWASSGGVDTQYF. The CDR3 DNA reads as TGTGCCAGCAGCCGCTGGGCCTCCAGCGGGGGTGTAGATACGCAGTATTTT. The V call is TRBV7-2, the J call TRBJ2-3, with 8 bases lining up with TRBD2. CDR3 length: 17 residues. Germline lookup yields CDR1 SGHTA and CDR2 FQGNSA. V gave up 5 bases and J gave up 5 bases; unmatched junction bases: 15.

CDR3 residues: CASSQGGTMDEQFF. CDR3 nucleotides: TGTGCCAGCAGCCAAGGCGGGACTATGGATGAGCAGTTCTTC. The chain carries TRBV3-1 (or the pseudogene TRBV3-2) and TRBJ2-1; 7 bases fit TRBD2. J gave up 8 bases and V 1 base, and 5 bases lay outside the gene matches. CDR3 length: 14 amino acids. Germline CDR1 and CDR2: LGHDT and YNNKEL (reference sequence).

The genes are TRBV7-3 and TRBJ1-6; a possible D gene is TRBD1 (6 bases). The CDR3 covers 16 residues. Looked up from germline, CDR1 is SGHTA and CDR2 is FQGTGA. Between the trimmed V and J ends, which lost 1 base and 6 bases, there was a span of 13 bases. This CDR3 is CASSLRGQGSNSPLHF. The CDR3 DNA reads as TGTGCCAGCAGCTTAAGGGGGCAGGGCTCTAATTCACCCCTCCACTTT.

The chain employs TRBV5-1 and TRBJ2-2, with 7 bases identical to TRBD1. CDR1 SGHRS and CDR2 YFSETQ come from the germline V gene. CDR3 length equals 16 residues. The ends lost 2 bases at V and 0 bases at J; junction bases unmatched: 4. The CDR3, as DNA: TGCGCCAGCAGCTTTCAGGGGACAGCGAACACCGGGGAGCTGTTTTTT. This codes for CASSFQGTANTGELFF.

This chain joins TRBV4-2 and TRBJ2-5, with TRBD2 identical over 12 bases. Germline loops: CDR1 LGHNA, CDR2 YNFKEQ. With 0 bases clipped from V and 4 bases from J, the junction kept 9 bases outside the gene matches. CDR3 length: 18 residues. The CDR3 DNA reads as TGTGCCAGCAGCCAAGATGTAGGGGCTAGCGGGGGGGCAGAGACCCAGTACTTC. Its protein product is CASSQDVGASGGAETQYF.

The CDR3 nucleotides read TGTGCCAGCAGCGTAAAAGGGGGGGCTTCAGAGACCCAGTACTTC. Its protein is CASSVKGGASETQYF. This rearrangement joins TRBV9 to TRBJ2-5, with TRBD2 as a possible D gene (7 bases). V dropped 1 base and J dropped 4 bases, with 14 bases sitting between them. Germline V lookup: CDR1 SGDLS, CDR2 YYNGEE. The CDR3 is 15 residues long.

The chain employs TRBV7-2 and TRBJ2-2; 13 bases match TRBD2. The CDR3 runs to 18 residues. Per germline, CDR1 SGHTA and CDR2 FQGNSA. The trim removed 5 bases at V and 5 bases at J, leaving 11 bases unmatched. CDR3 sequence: CASSPSGLAGVSTGELFF. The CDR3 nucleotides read TGTGCCAGCAGCCCATCAGGACTAGCGGGGGTCTCTACCGGGGAGCTGTTTTTT.

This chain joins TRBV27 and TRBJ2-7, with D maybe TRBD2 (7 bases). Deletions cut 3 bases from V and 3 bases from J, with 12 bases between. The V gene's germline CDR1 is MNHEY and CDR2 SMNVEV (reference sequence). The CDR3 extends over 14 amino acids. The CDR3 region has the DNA TGTGCCAGCAGTTTGGGAGGGGGTATCTACGAGCAGTACTTC. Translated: CASSLGGGIYEQYF.

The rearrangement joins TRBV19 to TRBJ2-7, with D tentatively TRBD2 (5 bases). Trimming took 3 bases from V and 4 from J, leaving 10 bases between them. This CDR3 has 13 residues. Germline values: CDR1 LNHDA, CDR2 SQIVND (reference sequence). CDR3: CASSIAGGYEQYF. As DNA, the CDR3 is TGTGCCAGTAGTATTGCCGGCGGGTACGAGCAGTACTTC. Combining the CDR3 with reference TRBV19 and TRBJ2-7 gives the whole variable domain DGGITQSPKYLFRKEGQNVTLSCEQNLNHDAMYWYRQDPGQGLRLIYYSQIVNDFQKGDIAEGYSVSREKKESFPLTVTSAQKNPTAFYLCASSIAGGYEQYFGPGTRLTVT.